This T cell receptor beta chain comes out of a study of cytotoxic CD8 clonotypes in ibrutinib-treated CLL. Whole-study results and caveats: Relative to age-matched healthy donors, clonality at baseline was higher, and it tracked circulating CD8+ T-cell counts. Upon ibrutinib response clonality rose, and upon progression it fell back toward baseline. On treatment, the uncommon public clonotypes contracted or remained stable.

This clone showed up just a few times. Its antigen is unidentified. Sequencing used immunoSEQ multiplex PCR; TCRdb keeps in-frame clones, though not all of them. Among under 200,000 clones listed, about four fifths were seen once. This TCR came from a human donor with chronic lymphocytic leukemia. Material: PBMCs, obtained after 24 months of ibrutinib treatment.

Here the CDR3 DNA reads TGCAGCGCCGTAGCTGAAAAACTGTTTTTT. This codes for CSAVAEKLFF. The rearrangement links TRBV29-1 to TRBJ1-4; D remains unclear. This CDR3 is built from 10 residues. Germline CDR1 and CDR2: SQVTM and ANQGSEA. The V and J ends lost 7 bases and 7 bases respectively, with 7 bases between them. The full variable domain, rest sourced from reference TRBV29-1 and TRBJ1-4, is SAVISQKPSRDICQRGTSLTIQCQVDSQVTMMFWYRQQPGQSLTLIATANQGSEATYESGFVIDKFPISRPNLTFSTLTVSNMSPEDSSIYLCSAVAEKLFFGSGTQLSVL.